The clone carrying this T cell receptor beta chain was seen repeatedly, ten times or more. The antigen remains unidentified. The read ends 3 residues before the CDR3 terminus; that terminus is restored from the germline J gene. Germline CDR1 LNHDA, CDR2 SQIVND (reference sequence). The CDR3 covers 14 residues. V lost 7 bases to trimming and J lost 5 bases, with 15 bases between them. Blood came from CVID subjects not ill and not taking immunomodulatory or immunosuppressive medication. Data came from immunoSEQ multiplex PCR; TCRdb stores just in-frame clones and leaves some out. This repertoire holds 25,000 to 35,000 clones, and none appear only once. This sample was taken from a study of T cell clonality in common variable immunodeficiency. Regarding the study as a whole: Fewer deletions and N-nucleotide insertions were reportedly seen in common variable immunodeficiency TCR beta sequences. What drives increased CVID clonality needs T cell subpopulation sequencing.

Sequencing was carried out using peripheral blood mononuclear cells. The chain carries TRBV19 and TRBJ2-1; the D gene is possibly TRBD2 (6 bases). The clonotype was recovered from a human donor with common variable immunodeficiency. Partial CDR3 DNA: TGTGCCAGTACTCAAAGGGACTCTAACAATGAG. This codes for CASTQRDSNNE. The complete CDR3 protein is CASTQRDSNNEQFF.